The present T cell receptor beta chain was sequenced within a study of control samples from healthy donors and cancer patients. Germline CDR1 is SGHVS and CDR2 is FQNEAQ. This CDR3 has 16 residues. V gave up 1 base and J gave up 9 bases, with 19 bases separating them. The method was immunoSEQ multiplex PCR; TCRdb's version includes in-frame clones alone and lacks a portion of them. This sample has about 160,000 clones; 92% occur once, and the top ten carry 0.65% to 0.75%. The sequenced sample consisted of blood. The V call is TRBV7-8, the J call TRBJ1-5, with a tentative D call TRBD1 (5 bases). The sequence derives from a woman aged 25 to 45 in good health. The chain's CDR3 is CASSLGGSNPILPQHF. CDR3 coding DNA: TGTGCCAGCAGCTTAGGGGGCAGTAATCCAATCCTGCCCCAGCATTTT. Drawing the rest from reference TRBV7-8 and TRBJ1-5, the complete variable domain is GAGVSQSPRYKVAKRGQDVALRCDPISGHVSLFWYQQALGQGPEFLTYFQNEAQLDKSGLPSDRFFAERPEGSVSTLKIQRTQQEDSAVYLCASSLGGSNPILPQHFGDGTRLSIL.